Listed below are T cell receptor beta chains from one sample, sequenced in a study of Ad26.COV2.S vaccination and SARS-CoV-2 variants. Method: immunoSEQ multiplex PCR; TCRdb's copy keeps in-frame clones and lacks some. This table holds some 340,000 clones, over 80% found once. This sample comprised peripheral blood, obtained in a trial of Ad26.COV2.S vaccine versus placebo. The receptors here all came from a person between 18 and 65 years old who received the Ad26.COV2.S COVID-19 vaccine or a placebo. The CDR3 runs from the conserved cysteine through the conserved F or W. The D gene is left open where the match is weak. Part of the rows lack a size; the others show once, few, many or a class for expanded clones.

CDR3aa,CDR3nt,v_gene,d_gene,abundance,j_gene,len
CASSQTGDVAEAFF,TGTGCCAGTAGCCAAACAGGGGACGTAGCTGAAGCTTTCTTT,TRBV19,TRBD1,few,TRBJ1-1,14
CASSEEGGATQYF,TGTGCCAGCAGTGAAGAAGGGGGGGCGACGCAGTATTTT,TRBV6-1,NA,NA,TRBJ2-3,13
CASSEDRQPLHF,TGTGCCAGCAGTGAAGATCGACAGCCCCTCCACTTT,TRBV25-1,NA,few,TRBJ1-6,12
CASSVTENTEAFF,TGTGCCAGCAGCGTGACAGAGAACACTGAAGCTTTCTTT,TRBV9,NA,NA,TRBJ1-1,13
CASSEAGSNQPQHF,TGTGCCAGCAGTGAAGCGGGGTCAAATCAGCCCCAGCATTTT,TRBV2,NA,NA,TRBJ1-5,14
CASSYGSSNQPQHF,TGTGCCAGCAGTTACGGCAGTAGCAATCAGCCCCAGCATTTT,TRBV6-5,NA,NA,TRBJ1-5,14
CASTLDRVEGYTF,TGTGCCAGTACCCTGGACAGGGTTGAAGGCTACACCTTC,TRBV19,TRBD1,NA,TRBJ1-2,13
CASSGDQGGSGPQHF,TGTGCCAGTAGTGGGGACCAGGGCGGGAGCGGACCCCAGCATTTT,TRBV19,NA,once,TRBJ1-5,15
CASSFRRELFF,TGTGCCAGCAGCTTCCGGCGGGAGCTGTTTTTT,TRBV7-9,NA,NA,TRBJ2-2,11
CASSSAAVVNQPQHF,TGTGCCAGCAGTTCGGCCGCAGTGGTTAATCAGCCCCAGCATTTT,TRBV27,NA,NA,TRBJ1-5,15
CATSDQRQGLTGELFF,TGTGCCACCAGTGACCAGAGACAGGGTTTGACCGGGGAGCTGTTTTTT,TRBV24-1,TRBD1,few,TRBJ2-2,16
CASSTFSGNTIYF,TGTGCCAGTAGTACTTTTTCAGGAAACACCATATATTTT,TRBV19,NA,NA,TRBJ1-3,13
CASSLRTGRDSPLHF,TGTGCCAGCAGTTTACGGACAGGGAGAGATTCACCCCTCCACTTT,TRBV27,TRBD1,NA,TRBJ1-6,15
CSVGDEGDYGYTF,TGCAGCGTTGGGGACGAAGGGGACTATGGCTACACCTTC,TRBV29-1,NA,NA,TRBJ1-2,13
CASSTGQTNEKLFF,TGCGCCAGCAGCACGGGACAGACTAATGAAAAACTGTTTTTT,TRBV5-1,TRBD1,NA,TRBJ1-4,14
CASSQIRGKGDTEAFF,TGTGCCAGCAGCCAAATAAGAGGGAAGGGTGACACTGAAGCTTTCTTT,TRBV3-1/TRBV3-2,NA,NA,TRBJ1-1,16
CASSQDGRSYNSPLHF,TGTGCCAGCAGCCAGGACGGACGGTCCTATAATTCACCCCTCCACTTT,TRBV4-2,NA,few,TRBJ1-6,16
CASSPWTSGNEQYF,TGTGCCAGCAGCCCCTGGACTAGCGGTAACGAGCAGTACTTC,TRBV7-9,TRBD2,NA,TRBJ2-7,14
CATSKDRENTGELFF,TGTGCCACCAGTAAGGACAGGGAAAACACCGGGGAGCTGTTTTTT,TRBV15,TRBD1,NA,TRBJ2-2,15
CASSFTDSAYEQYF,TGCGCCAGCAGCTTTACGGACTCAGCCTACGAGCAGTACTTC,TRBV5-1,NA,NA,TRBJ2-7,14
CASSSGTSGSYTGELFF,TGTGCCAGCAGCTCCGGGACTAGCGGGTCCTACACCGGGGAGCTGTTTTTT,TRBV3-1/TRBV3-2,TRBD2,NA,TRBJ2-2,17
CASSLATGGLETQYF,TGCGCCAGCAGCTTGGCAACAGGGGGCCTAGAGACCCAGTACTTC,TRBV5-1,TRBD1,NA,TRBJ2-5,15
CASSVLGTGPNEQFF,TGTGCCAGCAGCGTATTGGGGACGGGGCCCAATGAGCAGTTCTTC,TRBV9,NA,NA,TRBJ2-1,15
CSAGWDRGLYGYTF,TGCAGCGCTGGATGGGACAGGGGCCTCTATGGCTACACCTTC,TRBV29-1,TRBD1,NA,TRBJ1-2,14
CASSKGQKQYF,TGTGCCAGCAGTAAAGGACAGAAGCAGTACTTC,TRBV12-3/TRBV12-4,NA,few,TRBJ2-7,11
CASSSFRGQGNEQFF,TGCGCCAGCAGCTCCTTTCGGGGACAGGGCAATGAGCAGTTCTTC,TRBV5-1,TRBD1,NA,TRBJ2-1,15
CASSLGGDGNTIYF,TGTGCCAGCAGCTTAGGAGGCGATGGAAACACCATATATTTT,TRBV11-2,NA,NA,TRBJ1-3,14
CASSLAQGSHGYTF,TGTGCCAGCAGCTTGGCACAGGGAAGCCATGGCTACACCTTC,TRBV5-6,NA,NA,TRBJ1-2,14
CASSWEHGAYEQYF,TGTGCCAGTTCTTGGGAGCACGGGGCCTACGAGCAGTACTTC,TRBV19,NA,few,TRBJ2-7,14
CASSLGGWGQALTYNEQFF,TGTGCCAGCAGCTTAGGAGGCTGGGGACAGGCTCTTACCTACAATGAGCAGTTCTTC,TRBV11-3,TRBD1,NA,TRBJ2-1,19
CASTYQDRASYGYTF,TGTGCCAGCACCTATCAGGACAGGGCCAGCTATGGCTACACCTTC,TRBV28,TRBD1,NA,TRBJ1-2,15
CASSPRGDYGYTF,TGTGCCAGCTCACCGAGGGGAGACTATGGCTACACCTTC,TRBV18,NA,NA,TRBJ1-2,13
CASSPLGAPGPGNTIYF,TGTGCCAGCAGCCCACTGGGAGCCCCAGGACCCGGAAACACCATATATTTT,TRBV9,NA,NA,TRBJ1-3,17
CASSPYEAGSTDTQYF,TGTGCCAGCAGCCCATACGAAGCGGGGAGCACAGATACGCAGTATTTT,TRBV13,TRBD2,NA,TRBJ2-3,16